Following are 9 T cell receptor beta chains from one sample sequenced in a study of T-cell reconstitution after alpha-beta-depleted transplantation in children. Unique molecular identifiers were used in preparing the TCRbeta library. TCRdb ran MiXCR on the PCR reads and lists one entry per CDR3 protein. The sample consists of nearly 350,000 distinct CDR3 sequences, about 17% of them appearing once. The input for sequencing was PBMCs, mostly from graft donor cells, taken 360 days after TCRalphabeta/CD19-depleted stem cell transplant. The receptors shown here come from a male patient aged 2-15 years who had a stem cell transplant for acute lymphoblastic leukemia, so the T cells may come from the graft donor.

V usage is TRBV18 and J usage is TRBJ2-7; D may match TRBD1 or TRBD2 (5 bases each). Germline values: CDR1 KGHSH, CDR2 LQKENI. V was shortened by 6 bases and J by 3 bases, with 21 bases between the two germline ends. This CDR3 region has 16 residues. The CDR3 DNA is TGTGCCAGCTCCCCCGGGACCCCATTTCTTCTCTACGAGCAGTACTTC. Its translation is CASSPGTPFLLYEQYF.

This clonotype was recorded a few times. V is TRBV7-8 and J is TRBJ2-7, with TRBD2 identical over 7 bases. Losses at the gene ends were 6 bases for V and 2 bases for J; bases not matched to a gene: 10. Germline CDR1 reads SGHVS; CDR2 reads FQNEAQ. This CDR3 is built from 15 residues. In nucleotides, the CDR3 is TGTGCCAGCAGACCGCAACTAGCGTCTACCTACGAGCAGTACTTC. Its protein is CASRPQLASTYEQYF.

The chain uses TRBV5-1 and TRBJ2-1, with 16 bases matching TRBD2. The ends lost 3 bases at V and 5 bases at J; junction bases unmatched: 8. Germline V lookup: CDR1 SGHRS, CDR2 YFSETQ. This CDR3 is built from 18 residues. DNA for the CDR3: TGCGCCAGCAGCTCTAAGTGGGGACTAGCGGGAGGGGACAATGAGCAGTTCTTC. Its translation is CASSSKWGLAGGDNEQFF.

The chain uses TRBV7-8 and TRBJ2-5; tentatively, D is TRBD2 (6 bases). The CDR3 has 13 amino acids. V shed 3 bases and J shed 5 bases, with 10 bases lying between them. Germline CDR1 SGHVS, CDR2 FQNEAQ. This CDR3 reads CASSFTGSETQYF. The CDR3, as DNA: TGTGCCAGCAGCTTTACCGGGAGCGAGACCCAGTACTTC.

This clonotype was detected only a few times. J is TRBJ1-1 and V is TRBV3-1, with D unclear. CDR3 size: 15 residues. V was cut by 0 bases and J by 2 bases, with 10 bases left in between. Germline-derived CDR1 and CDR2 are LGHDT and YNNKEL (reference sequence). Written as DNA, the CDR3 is TGTGCCAGCAGCCAAGAATCCTCAGCCAACACTGAAGCTTTCTTT. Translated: CASSQESSANTEAFF.

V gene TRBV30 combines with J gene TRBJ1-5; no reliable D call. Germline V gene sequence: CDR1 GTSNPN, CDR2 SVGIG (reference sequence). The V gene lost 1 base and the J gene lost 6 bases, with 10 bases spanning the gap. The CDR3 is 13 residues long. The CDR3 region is CAWSGGDGQPQHF. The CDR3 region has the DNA TGTGCCTGGAGTGGGGGAGATGGTCAGCCCCAGCATTTT.

The CDR3 DNA reads TGCGCCAGCAGCCAGGGACTAGGCTTCTACGAGCAGTACTTC. It codes for CASSQGLGFYEQYF. The genes are TRBV4-3 and TRBJ2-7; 8 bases line up with TRBD2. Germline values: CDR1 LGHNA, CDR2 YSLEER. There are 14 residues in the CDR3. Trimming at V came to 3 bases and at J to 3 bases, leaving 4 bases not matched to a gene.

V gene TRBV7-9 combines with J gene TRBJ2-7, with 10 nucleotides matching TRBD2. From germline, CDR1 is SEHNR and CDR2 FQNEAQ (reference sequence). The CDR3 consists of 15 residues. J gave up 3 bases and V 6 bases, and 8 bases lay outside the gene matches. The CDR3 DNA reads TGTGCCAGCAGTTTTAGCGGGAGGACCCTCTACGAGCAGTACTTC. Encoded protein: CASSFSGRTLYEQYF.

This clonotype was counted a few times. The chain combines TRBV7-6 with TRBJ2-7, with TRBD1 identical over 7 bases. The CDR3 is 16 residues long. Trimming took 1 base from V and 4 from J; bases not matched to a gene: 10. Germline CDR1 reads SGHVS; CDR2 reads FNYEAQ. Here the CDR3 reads CASSLGGQGVSYEQYF. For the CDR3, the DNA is TGTGCCAGCAGCTTAGGAGGTCAGGGGGTTTCTTACGAGCAGTACTTC.